The rows below give T cell receptor beta chains drawn from one sample of a study of blood T cell repertoires in COVID-19. The protocol was immunoSEQ multiplex PCR, while the TCRdb copy is restricted to in-frame clones and leaves out a portion. The sample contains 120,000 or so clones, roughly 85% of which appear only once. What was sequenced was peripheral blood. The receptors were sampled from a human donor in a cohort sampled during active COVID-19. Both conserved end residues are part of each CDR3. D genes are given only for firm matches. Only some rows state a clone size, as once, few, many or a class for expanded clones.

TRBJ2-1 NA TRBV14 once CASSQDLGLGTTMGLRNEQFF TGTGCCAGCAGCCAAGATTTGGGTCTGGGGACAACGATGGGACTACGCAATGAGCAGTTCTTC
TRBJ1-4 NA TRBV5-8 NA CASSLAPRKLFF TGTGCCAGCAGCTTGGCCCCCCGAAAACTGTTTTTT
TRBJ2-3 TRBD2 TRBV4-2 NA CASSTRLAGGTDTQYF TGTGCCAGCAGCACCCGACTAGCGGGAGGCACAGATACGCAGTATTTT
TRBJ2-2 NA TRBV11-2 few CASSSLRRANTGELFF TGTGCCAGCAGCTCCCTGAGGAGAGCGAACACCGGGGAGCTGTTTTTT
TRBJ2-7 TRBD2 TRBV6-6 NA CASSPSGSSYEQYF TGTGCCAGCAGCCCTAGCGGGAGCTCCTACGAGCAGTACTTC
TRBJ2-7 TRBD2 TRBV3-1/TRBV3-2 NA CASSPRGGSYEQYF TGTGCCAGCAGCCCGCGGGGGGGGTCCTACGAGCAGTACTTC
TRBJ2-5 NA TRBV5-1 NA CASSLDGLQETQYF TGCGCCAGCAGCTTGGACGGGTTACAAGAGACCCAGTACTTC
TRBJ2-7 TRBD1 TRBV7-2 NA CASRRGQGENEQYF TGTGCCAGCCGAAGGGGGCAGGGCGAAAACGAGCAGTACTTC
TRBJ1-4 TRBD1 TRBV7-9 NA CASSPRGTGIEKLFF TGTGCCAGCAGCCCAAGGGGGACAGGGATCGAAAAACTGTTTTTT
TRBJ2-2 TRBD2 TRBV19 NA CASSSNLRGTSGTGELFF TGTGCCAGTAGTTCCAATCTCCGAGGGACTAGCGGGACCGGGGAGCTGTTTTTT
TRBJ2-1 NA TRBV7-2 NA CASSLGPYGEQFF TGTGCCAGCAGCTTAGGGCCGTATGGTGAGCAGTTCTTC
TRBJ2-7 TRBD1 TRBV5-4 NA CASSSGRDRGTYEQYF TGTGCCAGCAGCTCGGGGCGGGACAGGGGGACCTACGAGCAGTACTTC
TRBJ2-7 TRBD2 TRBV7-6 NA CASSLVLAGAYEQYF TGTGCCAGCAGCTTAGTACTAGCGGGAGCCTACGAGCAGTACTTC
TRBJ2-5 NA TRBV20-1 NA CSASPQKETQYF TGCAGTGCTAGTCCCCAGAAAGAGACCCAGTACTTC
TRBJ1-5 NA TRBV28 NA CASSLGDLRQPQHF TGTGCCAGCAGTTTAGGGGACTTAAGACAGCCCCAGCATTTT
TRBJ2-2 TRBD2 TRBV4-2 NA CASSRGGLANTGELFF TGTGCCAGCAGCCGCGGGGGTCTAGCGAACACCGGGGAGCTGTTTTTT
TRBJ2-7 NA TRBV10-1 NA CASKETGRRSYEQYF TGCGCCAGCAAGGAAACTGGCAGGCGTTCCTACGAGCAGTACTTC
TRBJ2-7 NA TRBV9 NA CASSPRAGSSYEQYF TGTGCCAGCAGCCCTCGGGCAGGGTCATCCTACGAGCAGTACTTC
TRBJ1-5 NA TRBV7-8 NA CASSLVWRGGNQPQHF TGTGCCAGCAGCTTAGTTTGGAGAGGGGGTAATCAGCCCCAGCATTTT
TRBJ2-3 TRBD2 TRBV7-7 NA CASSPGLAGSTDTQYF TGTGCTAGCAGCCCAGGACTAGCGGGCAGCACAGATACGCAGTATTTT
TRBJ2-3 TRBD1 TRBV2 few CASTSGTGAFSTQYF TGTGCCAGCACCTCCGGGACAGGGGCTTTTAGTACGCAGTATTTT
TRBJ2-5 NA TRBV7-2 few CASNQGGIQETQYF TGTGCCAGCAACCAAGGAGGGATCCAAGAGACCCAGTACTTC
TRBJ2-3 TRBD2 TRBV7-2 once CASSSSGNRVDTQYF TGTGCCAGCAGCTCTAGCGGGAACCGGGTGGATACGCAGTATTTT
TRBJ2-7 TRBD1 TRBV28 NA CASRWTGGAPYEQYF TGTGCCAGCAGGTGGACAGGGGGCGCCCCCTACGAGCAGTACTTC
TRBJ2-1 NA TRBV9 NA CASSAGAGSYNEQFF TGTGCCAGCAGCGCAGGGGCAGGGTCCTACAATGAGCAGTTCTTC
TRBJ2-5 TRBD2 TRBV20-1 NA CSASLREGWETQYF TGCAGTGCTAGTTTGCGGGAGGGTTGGGAGACCCAGTACTTC
TRBJ2-2 TRBD1 TRBV30 NA CAGTGANTGELFF TGTGCGGGCACAGGGGCGAACACCGGGGAGCTGTTTTTT
TRBJ2-6 TRBD1 TRBV28 NA CASSLVGQVTGANVLTF TGTGCCAGCAGTTTAGTAGGACAGGTAACTGGGGCCAACGTCCTGACTTTC
TRBJ1-2 NA TRBV5-1 NA CASSLIDYGYTF TGCGCCAGCAGCTTGATCGACTATGGCTACACCTTC
TRBJ2-4 NA TRBV21-1 once CASSTELASGGAYNKNIQYF TGTGCCAGCAGCACCGAACTTGCTAGCGGGGGGGCCTATAACAAAAACATTCAGTACTTC
TRBJ1-2 TRBD1 TRBV4-1 NA CASSRGTGWGYTF TGCGCCAGCAGCCGAGGGACAGGCTGGGGCTACACCTTC
TRBJ2-7 NA TRBV27 NA CASSANRVEQYF TGTGCCAGCAGTGCCAACAGGGTCGAGCAGTACTTC
TRBJ2-3 NA TRBV7-6 few CASSPGPGVSDTQYF TGTGCCAGCAGTCCCGGACCGGGAGTGTCAGATACGCAGTATTTT
TRBJ1-1 TRBD1 TRBV6-5 NA CASSPLTGTNTEAFF TGTGCCAGCAGTCCCTTGACAGGGACGAACACTGAAGCTTTCTTT
TRBJ1-2 NA TRBV23-1 few CASSHGSSYGYTF TGCGCCAGCAGTCATGGGAGTAGCTATGGCTACACCTTC
TRBJ2-1 NA TRBV11-3 NA CASSPGGSKSNEQFF TGTGCCAGCAGCCCCGGAGGGAGTAAGTCCAATGAGCAGTTCTTC
TRBJ1-2 TRBD1 TRBV28 NA CASSFWDRVPGYTF TGTGCCAGCAGTTTTTGGGACAGGGTGCCTGGCTACACCTTC
TRBJ2-1 TRBD2 TRBV2 NA CASSTGTSGGAWDLEQFF TGTGCCAGCAGTACCGGGACTAGCGGGGGGGCCTGGGACCTTGAGCAGTTCTTC
TRBJ1-1 NA TRBV12-5 NA CASGLAGNTEAFF TGTGCTAGTGGTTTGGCCGGGAACACTGAAGCTTTCTTT
TRBJ1-2 NA TRBV4-1 few CASSQPGNNYGYTF TGCGCCAGCAGCCAACCCGGGAATAACTATGGCTACACCTTC
TRBJ1-2 TRBD1 TRBV4-3 few CASSQEAYRTGVFYGYTF TGCGCCAGCAGCCAAGAGGCTTACAGGACAGGGGTGTTTTATGGCTACACCTTC
TRBJ2-7 TRBD1 TRBV10-2 NA CASRRQGMSYEQYF TGCGCCAGCAGGAGACAGGGAATGTCCTACGAGCAGTACTTC
TRBJ2-5 TRBD2 TRBV28 NA CASSPKHLTSGNQETQYF TGTGCCAGCAGTCCCAAACACTTGACTAGCGGGAACCAAGAGACCCAGTACTTC
TRBJ1-3 NA TRBV6-2/TRBV6-3 NA CASSYRSGNTIYF TGTGCCAGCAGTTACCGGTCAGGAAACACCATATATTTT
TRBJ1-2 NA TRBV14 NA CASSQGSVYGYTF TGTGCCAGCAGCCAAGGGTCAGTCTATGGCTACACCTTC
TRBJ2-7 TRBD2 TRBV6-6 NA CASSYSRLAAYEQYF TGTGCCAGCAGTTACTCGAGACTAGCCGCCTACGAGCAGTACTTC
TRBJ1-5 TRBD1 TRBV5-1 NA CASSLGLSTGGNNQPQHF TGCGCCAGCAGCTTGGGTCTTAGTACAGGGGGCAACAATCAGCCCCAGCATTTT
TRBJ1-1 TRBD1 TRBV30 once CAWSVRRDSRRQPEAFF TGTGCCTGGAGTGTACGCCGGGACAGTCGGAGGCAACCTGAAGCTTTCTTT
TRBJ2-5 NA TRBV5-4 NA CASSSDSRETQYF TGTGCCAGCAGCTCGGACAGTAGAGAGACCCAGTACTTC
TRBJ2-7 TRBD1 TRBV4-2 NA CASSTRTGGYEQYF TGTGCCAGCAGCACTCGGACAGGGGGCTACGAGCAGTACTTC
TRBJ1-1 NA TRBV28 NA CASSLERGYVTEAFF TGTGCCAGCAGTTTAGAAAGGGGGTATGTCACTGAAGCTTTCTTT
TRBJ1-2 NA TRBV5-1 NA CASSQGTQANYGYTF TGCGCCAGCAGCCAGGGGACCCAGGCTAACTATGGCTACACCTTC